The rows below give T cell receptor beta chains drawn from one sample of a study of CD8 T cells in ankylosing spondylitis. TCRdb re-analysed the 5' RACE reads in MiXCR, keeping a single row per CDR3 protein. The data show approximately 200,000 distinct CDR3 sequences, roughly 13% seen once. Sequencing was done on a sample of blood, either unsorted or a sorted T cell fraction (not recorded which). The origin of the receptors is a female donor with ankylosing spondylitis or in good health (not recorded which). Each CDR3 is given with its conserved first and last residue. The order of the fields is clone size, J gene, V gene, D gene, CDR3 DNA, CDR3 protein. The D gene is left open where the match is weak. Clone size is shown for a subset of rows, as once, few, many or a class of expanded clone.

>many|TRBJ2-3|TRBV6-5|.
TGTGCCAGCAGTTGGGGATTAGAACGAGATACGCAGTATTTT
CASSWGLERDTQYF
>.|TRBJ2-1|TRBV29-1|.
TGCAGCGTTGAAGGTCGGGAAGGCTCCTACAATGAGCAGTTCTTC
CSVEGREGSYNEQFF
>many|TRBJ1-1|TRBV6-2/TRBV6-3|.
TGTGCCAGCAGTGTCCCCAGGGCGAACACTGAAGCTTTCTTT
CASSVPRANTEAFF
>many|TRBJ1-1|TRBV2|TRBD1
TGTGCCAGCAGGGCCAGGGGGGGGGACACTGAAGCTTTCTTT
CASRARGGDTEAFF
>few|TRBJ2-7|TRBV5-1|.
TGCGCCAGCAGCTTGGAGGGGTTCAACGAGCAGTACTTC
CASSLEGFNEQYF
>many|TRBJ1-5|TRBV6-1|.
TGTGCCAGCAGGCGCCCGGGACCAAGACAGCCCCAGCATTTT
CASRRPGPRQPQHF
>many|TRBJ1-4|TRBV7-2|.
TGTGCCAGCAGCTTAGGGCCGGGCGGGGAAAAACTGTTTTTT
CASSLGPGGEKLFF
>many|TRBJ2-1|TRBV6-2/TRBV6-3|TRBD2
TGTGCCAGCAGTCTAGCGGCAATCTACAATGAGCAGTTCTTC
CASSLAAIYNEQFF
>.|TRBJ2-5|TRBV29-1|.
TGCAGCGTTGTAATAGCGGCAGCAGGGGAGACCCAGTACTTC
CSVVIAAAGETQYF
>many|TRBJ2-3|TRBV20-1|.
TGCAGCGCCGTTAGGACTGGGACAGATACGCAGTATTTT
CSAVRTGTDTQYF
>.|TRBJ2-4|TRBV12-3/TRBV12-4|.
TGTGCCAGCTCCTTGGGGGGCAAAAACATTCAGTACTTC
CASSLGGKNIQYF
>few|TRBJ2-3|TRBV12-5|TRBD2
TGTGCTAGTGGTTTGGTCCTAGCGGGAACCACAGATACGCAGTATTTT
CASGLVLAGTTDTQYF
>many|TRBJ2-2|TRBV20-1|.
TGCAGTGCTAGAAGGGGCTCACTAGTTTGGCGGCTGTTTTTT
CSARRGSLVWRLFF
>many|TRBJ2-5|TRBV14|.
TGTGCCAGCAGCCAACCTCAGGGGTACCAAGAGACCCAGTACTTC
CASSQPQGYQETQYF
>.|TRBJ2-1|TRBV20-1|TRBD2
TGCAGTGCTAGAGATTTACTAGCGGGAAGCCAGGGGGGCAATGAGCAGTTCTTC
CSARDLLAGSQGGNEQFF
>.|TRBJ2-7|TRBV25-1|TRBD1
TGTGCCAGCAGTGTGGGACAGGGGTCTAGACACGAGCAGTACTTC
CASSVGQGSRHEQYF
>many|TRBJ1-1|TRBV12-5|.
TGTGCTAGCACTCTGGAGGGGATGAACACTGAAGCTTTCTTT
CASTLEGMNTEAFF
>few|TRBJ2-5|TRBV20-1|.
TGCAGTGCTAGCTCGGTAGTTGAGCGGCAAGAGACCCAGTACTTC
CSASSVVERQETQYF
>many|TRBJ1-2|TRBV4-3|.
TGCGCCAGCAGCCAGGACACAGGCTACTATGGCTACACCTTC
CASSQDTGYYGYTF
>many|TRBJ2-7|TRBV7-2|.
TGTGCCAGCAGCCCGAGGGGCGGGCGCTTTCACGAGCAGTACTTC
CASSPRGGRFHEQYF
>many|TRBJ2-1|TRBV2|TRBD1
TGTGCCAGCAGTGCTACCGGGACAGGGTACGAGCAGTTCTTC
CASSATGTGYEQFF
>many|TRBJ1-4|TRBV12-3/TRBV12-4|.
TGTGCCAGCAGTCGGGGACCTGCCAATGAAAAACTGTTTTTT
CASSRGPANEKLFF
>.|TRBJ1-1|TRBV20-1|.
TGCAGTGCTAGAGCGGCATACATGAACACTGAAGCTTTCTTT
CSARAAYMNTEAFF
>.|TRBJ2-1|TRBV5-4|TRBD1
TGTGCCAGCAGCTTGGATCCCGGGACAGTGGGCAATGAGCAGTTCTTC
CASSLDPGTVGNEQFF
>few|TRBJ2-3|TRBV20-1|TRBD2
TGCAGTGCTAGAGATGTGAGGGTAGCGGGGGACACAGATACGCAGTATTTT
CSARDVRVAGDTDTQYF
>many|TRBJ1-3|TRBV25-1|.
TGTGCCAGCAGTGAGGAACGGACTGGAAACACCATATATTTT
CASSEERTGNTIYF
>few|TRBJ1-5|TRBV7-2|.
TGTGCCAGCAGCTCACGGGCCGGGATAGGGAATCAGCCCCAGCATTTT
CASSSRAGIGNQPQHF
>few|TRBJ1-2|TRBV5-5|TRBD1
TGTGCCAGCAGCTTGGACCCCGGGACAGGGCGGGCTGGCTACACCTTC
CASSLDPGTGRAGYTF
>many|TRBJ2-2|TRBV12-3/TRBV12-4|.
TGTGCCAGCAGTTTGCCCCGCAGACTTAACACCGGGGAGCTGTTTTTT
CASSLPRRLNTGELFF
>few|TRBJ1-3|TRBV4-3|.
TGCGCCAGCAGCCAAGCGGACGGTCCGGGGGCTGGAAACACCATATATTTT
CASSQADGPGAGNTIYF
>many|TRBJ1-2|TRBV15|.
TGTGCCACCAGCAGAGATGGCCAGGGAACGGGCTACACCTTC
CATSRDGQGTGYTF
>few|TRBJ2-5|TRBV28|TRBD1
TGTGCCAGCAGTTTACCGGGACAGGGGTCAGAGACCCAGTACTTC
CASSLPGQGSETQYF
>few|TRBJ2-7|TRBV7-2|.
TGTGCCAGCAGCTTAGAGGAAGGTGCCTACGAGCAGTACTTC
CASSLEEGAYEQYF
>many|TRBJ2-1|TRBV6-1|.
TGTGCCAGCACCCCCTTCCGGGGCTCCTACAATGAGCAGTTCTTC
CASTPFRGSYNEQFF
>many|TRBJ2-1|TRBV7-9|.
TGTGCCAGCAGCTCAGGGGCGGGACGGGATGAGCAGTTCTTC
CASSSGAGRDEQFF
>many|TRBJ1-6|TRBV20-1|.
TGCAGTGCTAGACCCCAGGGTGGGGATTCACCCCTCCACTTT
CSARPQGGDSPLHF
>many|TRBJ2-7|TRBV3-1|.
TGTGCCAGCAGCCAAGCGGTCAGCCCCTACGAGCAGTACTTC
CASSQAVSPYEQYF
>.|TRBJ2-5|TRBV20-1|.
TGCAGTGCTAGAGATTCACTAACCGAAGAGACCCAGTACTTC
CSARDSLTEETQYF
>few|TRBJ2-2|TRBV13|.
TGTGCCAGCAGCCCGACGAACGGGGAGCTGTTTTTT
CASSPTNGELFF
>many|TRBJ2-5|TRBV29-1|.
TGCAGCGTTTCCACCCCAGGGGAGTACTTC
CSVSTPGEYF
>many|TRBJ2-1|TRBV2|TRBD2
TGTGCCATCCCCTCGCGGGGGAGCTCCTACAATGAGCAGTTCTTC
CAIPSRGSSYNEQFF
>many|TRBJ2-7|TRBV28|.
TGTGCCAGCAGTTTTAAAGGGTCTCCGAGGGAGCAGTACTTC
CASSFKGSPREQYF
>many|TRBJ1-1|TRBV15|.
TGTGCCACCAGCAGGAACTTAGGGGTTAACACTGAAGCTTTCTTT
CATSRNLGVNTEAFF
>many|TRBJ1-2|TRBV5-1|.
TGCGCCAGCAGCCGGGAGATTAACTATGGCTACACCTTC
CASSREINYGYTF
>.|TRBJ2-7|TRBV29-1|TRBD1
TGCAGCGCCCTTGGGGGACAGGGGGGAATCTACGAGCAGTACTTC
CSALGGQGGIYEQYF
>.|TRBJ2-7|TRBV9|.
TGTGCCAGCAGCGTAGACAGACTAACCTACGAGCAGTACTTC
CASSVDRLTYEQYF
>many|TRBJ1-1|TRBV7-2|.
TGTGCCAGCAGCTTAACAACGAACACTGAAGCTTTCTTT
CASSLTTNTEAFF
>many|TRBJ1-3|TRBV11-3|TRBD1
TGTGCCAGCAGTCCTGGACAGGGGCCTGGAAACACCATATATTTT
CASSPGQGPGNTIYF
>few|TRBJ2-7|TRBV7-7|.
TGTGCTAGCAGTGCGGGACCTACCTACGAGCAGTACTTC
CASSAGPTYEQYF
>.|TRBJ2-2|TRBV6-2/TRBV6-3|.
TGTGCCAGCAGCCCGGACTCCTACACCGGGGAGCTGTTTTTT
CASSPDSYTGELFF
>many|TRBJ2-1|TRBV5-5|TRBD1
TGTGCCAGCAGCTTGGTGGACAGGAACGGTGAGCAGTTCTTC
CASSLVDRNGEQFF
>many|TRBJ2-1|TRBV5-1|.
TGCGCCAGCGGGGATAGCGGCAATGAGCAGTTCTTC
CASGDSGNEQFF
>many|TRBJ2-7|TRBV7-9|.
TGTGCCAGCAGCTTCCCCGGACCTAGGTCCTACGAGCAGTACTTC
CASSFPGPRSYEQYF